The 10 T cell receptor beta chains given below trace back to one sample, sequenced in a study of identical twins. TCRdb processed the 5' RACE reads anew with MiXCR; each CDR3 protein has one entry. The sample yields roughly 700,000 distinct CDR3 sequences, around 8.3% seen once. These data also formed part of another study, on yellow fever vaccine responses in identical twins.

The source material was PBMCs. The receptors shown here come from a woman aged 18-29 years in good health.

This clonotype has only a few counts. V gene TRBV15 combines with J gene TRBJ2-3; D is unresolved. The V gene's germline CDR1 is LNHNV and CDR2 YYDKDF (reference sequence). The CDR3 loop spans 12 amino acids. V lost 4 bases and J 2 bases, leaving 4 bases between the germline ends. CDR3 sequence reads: CATSTDTDTQYF. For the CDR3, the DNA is TGTGCCACCAGCACTGACACAGATACGCAGTATTTT.

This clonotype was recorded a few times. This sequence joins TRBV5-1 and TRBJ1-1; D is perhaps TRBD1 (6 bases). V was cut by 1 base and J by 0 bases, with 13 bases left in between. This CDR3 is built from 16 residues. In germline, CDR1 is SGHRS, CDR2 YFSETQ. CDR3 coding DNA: TGCGCCAGCAGCTTGCGGGTACAGGGCATGAACACTGAAGCTTTCTTT. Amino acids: CASSLRVQGMNTEAFF.

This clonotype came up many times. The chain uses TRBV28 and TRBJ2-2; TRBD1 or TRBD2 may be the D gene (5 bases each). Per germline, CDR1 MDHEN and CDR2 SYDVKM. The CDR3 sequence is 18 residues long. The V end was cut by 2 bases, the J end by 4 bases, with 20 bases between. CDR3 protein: CASSLILVSAGSTGELFF. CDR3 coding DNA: TGTGCCAGCAGTTTAATCTTGGTCTCGGCAGGGAGCACCGGGGAGCTGTTTTTT. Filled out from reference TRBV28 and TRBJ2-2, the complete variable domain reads DVKVTQSSRYLVKRTGEKVFLECVQDMDHENMFWYRQDPGLGLRLIYFSYDVKMKEKGDIPEGYSVSREKKERFSLILESASTNQTSMYLCASSLILVSAGSTGELFFGEGSRLTVL.

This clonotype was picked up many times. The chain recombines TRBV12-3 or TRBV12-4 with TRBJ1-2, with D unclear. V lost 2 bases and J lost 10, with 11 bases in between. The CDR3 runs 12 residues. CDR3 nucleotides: TGTGCCAGCAGTTTAAGTTTGAGTAACTACACCTTC. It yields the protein CASSLSLSNYTF.

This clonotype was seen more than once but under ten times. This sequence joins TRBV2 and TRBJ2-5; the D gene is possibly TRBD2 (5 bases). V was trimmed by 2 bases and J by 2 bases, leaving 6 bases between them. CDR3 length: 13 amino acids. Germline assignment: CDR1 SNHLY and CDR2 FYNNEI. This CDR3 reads CASSEWRQETQYF. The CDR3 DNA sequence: TGTGCCAGCAGTGAATGGAGGCAAGAGACCCAGTACTTC.

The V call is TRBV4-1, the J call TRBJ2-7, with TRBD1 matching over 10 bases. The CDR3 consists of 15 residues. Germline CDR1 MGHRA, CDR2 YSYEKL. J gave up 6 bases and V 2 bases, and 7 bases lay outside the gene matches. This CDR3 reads CASSQSGQGVVEQYF. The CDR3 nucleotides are TGCGCCAGCAGCCAATCAGGACAGGGGGTAGTCGAGCAGTACTTC.

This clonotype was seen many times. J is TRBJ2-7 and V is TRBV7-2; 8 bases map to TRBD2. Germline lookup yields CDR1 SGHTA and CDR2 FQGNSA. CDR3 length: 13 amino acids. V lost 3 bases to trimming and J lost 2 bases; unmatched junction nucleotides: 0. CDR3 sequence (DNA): TGTGCCAGCAGCTTTAGCGGGGCCTACGAGCAGTACTTC. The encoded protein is CASSFSGAYEQYF.

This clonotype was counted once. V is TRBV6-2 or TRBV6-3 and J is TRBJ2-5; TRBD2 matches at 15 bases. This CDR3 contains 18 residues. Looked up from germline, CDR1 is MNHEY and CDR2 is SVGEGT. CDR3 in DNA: TGTACCTGCAGTTTAGGGACTAGCGGGGGGACCGACCAAGAGACCCAGTACTTC. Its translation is CTCSLGTSGGTDQETQYF.

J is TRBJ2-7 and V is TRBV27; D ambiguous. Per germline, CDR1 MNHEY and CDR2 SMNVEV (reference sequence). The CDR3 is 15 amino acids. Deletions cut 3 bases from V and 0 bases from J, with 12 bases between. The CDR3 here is CASSFNRDPSYEQYF. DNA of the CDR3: TGTGCCAGCAGTTTTAACAGAGATCCCTCCTACGAGCAGTACTTC.

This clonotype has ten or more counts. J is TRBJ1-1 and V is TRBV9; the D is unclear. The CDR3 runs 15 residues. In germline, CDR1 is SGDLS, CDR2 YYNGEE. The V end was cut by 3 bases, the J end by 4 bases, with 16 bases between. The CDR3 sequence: CASSGGSRVGTEAFF. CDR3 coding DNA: TGTGCCAGCAGCGGCGGGTCTCGGGTGGGCACTGAAGCTTTCTTT.